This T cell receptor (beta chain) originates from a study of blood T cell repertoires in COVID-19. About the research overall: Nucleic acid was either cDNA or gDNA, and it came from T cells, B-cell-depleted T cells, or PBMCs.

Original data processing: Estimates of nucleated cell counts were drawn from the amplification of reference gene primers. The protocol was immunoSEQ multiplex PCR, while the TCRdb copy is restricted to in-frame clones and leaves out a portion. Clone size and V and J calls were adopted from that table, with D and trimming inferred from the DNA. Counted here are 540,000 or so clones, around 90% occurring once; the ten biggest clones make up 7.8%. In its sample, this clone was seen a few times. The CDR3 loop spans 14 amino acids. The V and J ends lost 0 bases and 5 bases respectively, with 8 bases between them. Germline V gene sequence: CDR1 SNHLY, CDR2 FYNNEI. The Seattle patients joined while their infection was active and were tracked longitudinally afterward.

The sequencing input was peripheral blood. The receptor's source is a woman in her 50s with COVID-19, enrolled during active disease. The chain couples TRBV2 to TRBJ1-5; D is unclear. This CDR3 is CASSEASGDQPQHF. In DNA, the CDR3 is TGTGCCAGCAGTGAAGCGAGTGGAGATCAGCCCCAGCATTTT.